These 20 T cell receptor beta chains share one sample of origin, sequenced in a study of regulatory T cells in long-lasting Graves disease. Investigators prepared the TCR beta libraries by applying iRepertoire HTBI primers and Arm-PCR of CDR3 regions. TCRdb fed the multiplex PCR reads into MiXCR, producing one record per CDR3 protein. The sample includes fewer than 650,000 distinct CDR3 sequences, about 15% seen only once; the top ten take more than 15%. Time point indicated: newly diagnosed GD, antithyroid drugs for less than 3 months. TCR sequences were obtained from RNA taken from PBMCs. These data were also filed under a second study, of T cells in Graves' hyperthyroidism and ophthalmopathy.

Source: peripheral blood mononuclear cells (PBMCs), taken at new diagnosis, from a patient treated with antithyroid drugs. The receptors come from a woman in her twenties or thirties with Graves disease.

CDR3 nucleotides: TGTGCCAGCAGTTTAGGAGGTCTCGGGTCTCAGCCCCAGCATTTT. The encoded protein is CASSLGGLGSQPQHF. The chain has TRBV27 and TRBJ1-5; D not certain. The CDR3 is 15 amino acids. V was cut by 2 bases and J by 6 bases, with 14 bases left in between. The germline V gene encodes CDR1 MNHEY and CDR2 SMNVEV (reference sequence).

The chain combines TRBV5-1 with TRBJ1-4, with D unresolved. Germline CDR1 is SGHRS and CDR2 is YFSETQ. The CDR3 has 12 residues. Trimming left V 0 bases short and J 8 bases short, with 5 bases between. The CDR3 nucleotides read TGCGCCAGCAGCTTGGATTTCGAAAAACTGTTTTTT. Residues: CASSLDFEKLFF.

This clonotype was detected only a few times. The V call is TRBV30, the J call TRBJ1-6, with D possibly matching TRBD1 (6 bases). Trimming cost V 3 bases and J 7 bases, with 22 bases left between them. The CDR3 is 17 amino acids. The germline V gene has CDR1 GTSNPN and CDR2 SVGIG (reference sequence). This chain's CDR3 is CAWSLIQGIGWNSPLHF. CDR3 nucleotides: TGTGCCTGGAGCCTGATACAGGGAATAGGATGGAATTCACCCCTCCACTTT.

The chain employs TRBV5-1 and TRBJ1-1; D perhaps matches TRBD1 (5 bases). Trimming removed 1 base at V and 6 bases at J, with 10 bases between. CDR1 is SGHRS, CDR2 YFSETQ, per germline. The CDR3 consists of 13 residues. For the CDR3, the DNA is TGCGCCAGCAGCTTGTGGGGGGACGCTGAAGCTTTCTTT. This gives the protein CASSLWGDAEAFF.

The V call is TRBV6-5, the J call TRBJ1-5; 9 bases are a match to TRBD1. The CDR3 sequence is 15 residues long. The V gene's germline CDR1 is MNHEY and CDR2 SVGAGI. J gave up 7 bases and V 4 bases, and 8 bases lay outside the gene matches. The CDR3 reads CASSSRGTGSQPQHF. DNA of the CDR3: TGTGCCAGCAGTTCGCGGGGGACAGGGAGCCAGCCCCAGCATTTT.

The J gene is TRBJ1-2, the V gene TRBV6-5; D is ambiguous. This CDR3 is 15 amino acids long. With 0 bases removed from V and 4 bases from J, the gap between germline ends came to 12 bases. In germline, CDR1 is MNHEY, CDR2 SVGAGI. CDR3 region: CASSYSVTNSYGYTF. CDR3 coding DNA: TGTGCCAGCAGTTACTCGGTCACGAACAGCTATGGCTACACCTTC.

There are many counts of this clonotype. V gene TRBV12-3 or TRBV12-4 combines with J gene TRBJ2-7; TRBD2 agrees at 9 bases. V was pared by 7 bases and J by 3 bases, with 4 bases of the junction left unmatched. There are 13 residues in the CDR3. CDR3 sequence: CASILSGSYEQYF. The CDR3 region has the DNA TGTGCCAGCATTCTTAGCGGGAGCTACGAGCAGTACTTC.

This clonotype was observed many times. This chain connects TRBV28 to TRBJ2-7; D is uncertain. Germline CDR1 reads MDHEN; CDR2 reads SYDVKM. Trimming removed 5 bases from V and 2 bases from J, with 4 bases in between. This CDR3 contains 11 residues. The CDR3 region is CASSHPYEQYF. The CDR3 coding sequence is TGTGCCAGCAGTCACCCCTACGAGCAGTACTTC. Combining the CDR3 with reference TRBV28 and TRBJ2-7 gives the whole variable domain DVKVTQSSRYLVKRTGEKVFLECVQDMDHENMFWYRQDPGLGLRLIYFSYDVKMKEKGDIPEGYSVSREKKERFSLILESASTNQTSMYLCASSHPYEQYFGPGTRLTVT.

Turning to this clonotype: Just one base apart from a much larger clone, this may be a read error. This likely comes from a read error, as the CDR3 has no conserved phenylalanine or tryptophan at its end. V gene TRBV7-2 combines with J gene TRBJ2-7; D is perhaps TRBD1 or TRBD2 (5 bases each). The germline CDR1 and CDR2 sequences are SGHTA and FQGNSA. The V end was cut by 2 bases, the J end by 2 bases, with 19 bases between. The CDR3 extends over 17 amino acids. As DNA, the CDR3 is TGTGCCAGCAGCTTATTGGGACCGACGGGAAATACCTACGAGCAGTACCTC. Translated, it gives CASSLLGPTGNTYEQYL.

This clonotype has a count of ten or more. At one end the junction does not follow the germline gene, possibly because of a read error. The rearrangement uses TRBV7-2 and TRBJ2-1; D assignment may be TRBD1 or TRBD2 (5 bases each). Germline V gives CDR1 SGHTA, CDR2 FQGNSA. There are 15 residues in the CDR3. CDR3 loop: CASTLTGTGRNEQFF. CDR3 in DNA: TGTGCCAGCACCTTAACCGGGACGGGGCGAAATGAGCAGTTCTTC.

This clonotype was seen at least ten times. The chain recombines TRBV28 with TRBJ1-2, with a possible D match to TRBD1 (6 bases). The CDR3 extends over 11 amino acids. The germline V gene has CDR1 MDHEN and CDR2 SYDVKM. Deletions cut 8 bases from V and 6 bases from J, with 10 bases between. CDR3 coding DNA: TGTGCCAGCCGACAGGTGCATGGCTACACCTTC. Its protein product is CASRQVHGYTF.

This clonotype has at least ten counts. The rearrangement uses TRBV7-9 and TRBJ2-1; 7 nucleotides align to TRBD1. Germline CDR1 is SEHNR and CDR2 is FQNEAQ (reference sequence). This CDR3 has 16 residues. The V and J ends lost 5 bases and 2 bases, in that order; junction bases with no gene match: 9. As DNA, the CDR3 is TGTGCCAGCAGCCCCCGACAGGGATTGGCCTACAATGAGCAGTTCTTC. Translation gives CASSPRQGLAYNEQFF.

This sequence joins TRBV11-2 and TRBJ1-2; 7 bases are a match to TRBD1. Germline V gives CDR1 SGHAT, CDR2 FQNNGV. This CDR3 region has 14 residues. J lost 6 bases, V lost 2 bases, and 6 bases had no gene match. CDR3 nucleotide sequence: TGTGCCAGCAGCTTACAAAGACAGGGCCATGGCTACACCTTC. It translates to CASSLQRQGHGYTF.

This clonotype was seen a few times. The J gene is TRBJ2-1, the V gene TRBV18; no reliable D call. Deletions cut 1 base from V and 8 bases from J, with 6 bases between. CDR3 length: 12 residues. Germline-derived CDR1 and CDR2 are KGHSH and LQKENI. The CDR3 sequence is CASSPHADEQFF. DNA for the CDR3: TGTGCCAGCTCACCACATGCGGATGAGCAGTTCTTC.

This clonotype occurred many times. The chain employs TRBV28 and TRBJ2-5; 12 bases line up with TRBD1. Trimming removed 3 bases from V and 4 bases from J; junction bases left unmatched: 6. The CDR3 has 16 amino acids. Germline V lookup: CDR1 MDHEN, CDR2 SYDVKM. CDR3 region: CASSFSGTGGRETQYF. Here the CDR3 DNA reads TGTGCCAGCAGTTTCTCCGGGACAGGGGGCCGAGAGACCCAGTACTTC.

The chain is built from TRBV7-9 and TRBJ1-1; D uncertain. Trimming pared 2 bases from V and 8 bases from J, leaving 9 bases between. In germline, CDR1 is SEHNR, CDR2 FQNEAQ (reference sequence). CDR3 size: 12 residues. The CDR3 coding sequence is TGTGCCAGCAGCTTAAATCGAGAAGAAGCTTTCTTT. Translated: CASSLNREEAFF.

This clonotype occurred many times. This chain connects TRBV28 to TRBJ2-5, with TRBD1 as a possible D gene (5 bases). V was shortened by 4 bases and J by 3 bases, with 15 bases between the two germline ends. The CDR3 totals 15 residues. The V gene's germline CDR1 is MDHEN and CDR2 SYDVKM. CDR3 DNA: TGTGCCAGCAGTTCGGCAGGGCTTTCCAAAGAGACCCAGTACTTC. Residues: CASSSAGLSKETQYF.

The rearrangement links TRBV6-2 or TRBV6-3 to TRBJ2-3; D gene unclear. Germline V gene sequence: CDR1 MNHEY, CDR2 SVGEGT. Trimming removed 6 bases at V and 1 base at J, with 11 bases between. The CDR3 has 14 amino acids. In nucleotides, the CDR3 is TGTGCCAGCAGCTTAGCAGCCCGCACAGATACGCAGTATTTT. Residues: CASSLAARTDTQYF.

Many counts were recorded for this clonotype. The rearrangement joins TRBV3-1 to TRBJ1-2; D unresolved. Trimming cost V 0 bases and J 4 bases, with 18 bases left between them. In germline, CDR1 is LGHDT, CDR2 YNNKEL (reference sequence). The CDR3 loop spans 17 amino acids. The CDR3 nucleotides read TGTGCCAGCAGCCAAGATAGGAGCCGCAGATACAGCTATGGCTACACCTTC. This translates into CASSQDRSRRYSYGYTF.

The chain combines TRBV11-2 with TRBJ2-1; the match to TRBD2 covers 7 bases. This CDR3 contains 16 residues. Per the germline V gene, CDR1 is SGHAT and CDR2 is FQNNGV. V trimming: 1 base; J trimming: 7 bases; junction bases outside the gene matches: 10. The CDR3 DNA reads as TGTGCCAGCAGCTTAGGGTTGTTAGCGGGCTCAAATGAGCAGTTCTTC. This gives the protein CASSLGLLAGSNEQFF.